These 21 T cell receptor beta chains share one sample of origin, sequenced in a study of response to subunit inactivated influenza vaccine. TCRdb redid the calling of the RT-PCR reads with MiXCR, one entry per CDR3 protein. The table shows about 780,000 distinct CDR3 sequences, with about 18% occurring only once. The specimen was PBMCs from blood, collected about 5 days after vaccination. Receptors were obtained from a man aged 50-59 years who received an inactivated influenza vaccine.

The rearrangement joins TRBV7-6 to TRBJ2-7; D remains ambiguous. Germline loops: CDR1 SGHVS, CDR2 FNYEAQ. Trimming shortened V by 1 base and J by 0 bases, and 10 bases separated the two germline ends. The CDR3 is made up of 15 amino acids. CDR3 in amino acids: CASSLGGQHSYEQYF. In nucleotides, the CDR3 is TGTGCCAGCAGCTTAGGTGGGCAGCACTCCTACGAGCAGTACTTC.

The CDR3 nucleotides read TGTGCCAGCAGCTCGGGGCCGGGGGGACGTGAGACCCAGTACTTC. Its translation: CASSSGPGGRETQYF. The chain is built from TRBV7-2 and TRBJ2-5, with 7 bases that match TRBD2. Trimming took 4 bases from V and 5 from J; bases not matched to a gene: 10. Germline lookup yields CDR1 SGHTA and CDR2 FQGNSA. This CDR3 spans 15 amino acids.

This clonotype has a handful of counts. V usage is TRBV6-1 and J usage is TRBJ1-6; 7 bases are shared with TRBD1. Per the germline V gene, CDR1 is MNHNS and CDR2 is SASEGT. The CDR3 contains 15 residues. V shed 6 bases and J 9 bases; nucleotides not matched to a gene: 11. CDR3 coding DNA: TGTGCCAGCAGGCCCGGTTGGGACAGATTTTCACCCCTCCACTTT. Protein sequence: CASRPGWDRFSPLHF.

The chain joins TRBV9 to TRBJ2-3, with D hard to call. Trimming removed 0 bases at V and 1 base at J, with 9 bases between. There are 15 residues in the CDR3. Germline lookup yields CDR1 SGDLS and CDR2 YYNGEE. CDR3: CASSVGYGGTDTQYF. In nucleotides, the CDR3 is TGTGCCAGCAGCGTAGGCTATGGTGGCACAGATACGCAGTATTTT.

This clonotype showed up just a few times. The CDR3 region has the DNA TGCAGCGTCGCAAGACTAGCGGGGAGCACAGATACGCAGTATTTT. Translated: CSVARLAGSTDTQYF. The rearrangement links TRBV29-1 to TRBJ2-3; 11 bases agree with TRBD2. The CDR3 covers 15 residues. The trim removed 6 bases at V and 0 bases at J, leaving 5 bases unmatched. Germline V gene data show CDR1 as SQVTM and CDR2 as ANQGSEA.

This clonotype was counted a few times. The chain links TRBV7-9 to TRBJ2-7, with 11 positions matching TRBD2. CDR3 size: 16 residues. J was trimmed by 5 bases and V by 9 bases; bases with no gene match: 15. Germline-derived CDR1 and CDR2 are SEHNR and FQNEAQ (reference sequence). The CDR3: CASTLIAGGLRDEQYF. CDR3 DNA: TGTGCCAGTACCTTAATAGCGGGAGGGCTTCGGGACGAGCAGTACTTC.

This chain joins TRBV27 and TRBJ2-1; 10 positions agree with TRBD1. Germline trimming cut 6 bases from V and 7 bases from J; bases unmatched to any gene: 6. Germline-derived CDR1 and CDR2 are MNHEY and SMNVEV (reference sequence). CDR3 length: 14 residues. The CDR3 sequence is CASSLDRGRNEQFF. In nucleotides, the CDR3 is TGTGCCAGCAGCCTTGACAGGGGGCGGAATGAGCAGTTCTTC.

This clonotype was counted only a few times. The V gene is TRBV7-2, the J gene TRBJ2-3, with 8 nucleotides matching TRBD1. The V segment lost 5 bases and the J segment 6 bases; nucleotides outside the gene matches: 7. From germline, CDR1 is SGHTA and CDR2 FQGNSA. The CDR3 has 14 residues. DNA of the CDR3: TGTGCCAGCAGCAGGGGACAGGCCACCGATACGCAGTATTTT. Its protein is CASSRGQATDTQYF.

This clonotype has only a few counts. CDR3 DNA sequence: TGTGCCAGCAGCTCCCAGGACGTCTATGGCTACACCTTC. Protein product: CASSSQDVYGYTF. The V gene is TRBV5-5, the J gene TRBJ1-2, with D hard to call. Trimming left V 3 bases short and J 4 bases short, with 10 bases between. Germline V gene lookup returns CDR1 SGHKS and CDR2 YYEKEE (reference sequence). The CDR3 extends over 13 amino acids.

This clonotype showed up just a few times. This chain connects TRBV7-6 to TRBJ2-7; a possible D gene is TRBD1 (8 bases). The CDR3 has 16 amino acids. The germline CDR1 and CDR2 sequences are SGHVS and FNYEAQ. Between the trimmed V and J ends, which lost 5 bases and 0 bases, there was a span of 17 bases. CDR3 DNA: TGTGCCAGCAGCACTGGACAGGGAGGGAGCTCCTACGAGCAGTACTTC. Protein: CASSTGQGGSSYEQYF.

This chain uses TRBV4-2 with TRBJ2-2; D may be TRBD1 (6 bases). Germline-derived CDR1 and CDR2 are LGHNA and YNFKEQ. V lost 5 bases to trimming and J lost 1 base, with 8 bases between them. This CDR3 comprises 14 residues. CDR3 amino acids: CASSTRGNTGELFF. The CDR3 DNA sequence: TGTGCCAGCAGCACCAGGGGGAACACCGGGGAGCTGTTTTTT.

The chain has TRBV3-1 and TRBJ1-2; TRBD1 is a possible D gene (5 bases). Trimming shortened V by 4 bases and J by 4 bases, and 19 bases separated the two germline ends. This CDR3 is built from 16 residues. Per the germline V gene, CDR1 is LGHDT and CDR2 is YNNKEL (reference sequence). CDR3 nucleotides: TGTGCCAGCAGCCCAAGTTTAGGGGCCGACCTCTATGGCTACACCTTC. It translates to CASSPSLGADLYGYTF.

This clonotype appeared many times. This rearrangement joins TRBV20-1 to TRBJ2-5; possibly TRBD1 or TRBD2 for D (5 bases each). The length of the CDR3 is 17 residues. Trimming shortened V by 1 base and J by 4 bases, and 22 bases separated the two germline ends. Germline loops: CDR1 DFQATT, CDR2 SNEGSKA (reference sequence). The CDR3 protein is CSARAIEGRTWGETQYF. The CDR3 DNA is TGCAGTGCTAGAGCAATTGAGGGACGTACTTGGGGAGAGACCCAGTACTTC.

The rearrangement joins TRBV7-9 to TRBJ2-3; 7 bases line up with TRBD1. CDR3 length equals 14 residues. Unmatched junction bases numbered 3, after V lost 4 bases and J lost 2 bases. Germline CDR1 reads SEHNR; CDR2 reads FQNEAQ (reference sequence). The CDR3, as DNA: TGTGCCAGCAGCTCGACAGGGATCACAGATACGCAGTATTTT. Translation: CASSSTGITDTQYF.

The sample holds a few counts of this clonotype. The chain joins TRBV4-3 to TRBJ2-6; D uncertain. Deletions cut 8 bases from V and 1 base from J, with 0 bases between. The CDR3 length is 11 residues. Germline CDR1 is LGHNA and CDR2 is YSLEER. CDR3 sequence reads: CASSGANVLTF. The CDR3 DNA reads as TGCGCCAGCTCTGGGGCCAACGTCCTGACTTTC.

The V call is TRBV4-3, the J call TRBJ2-5; D may be TRBD2 (5 bases). The V end was cut by 2 bases, the J end by 4 bases, with 14 bases between. CDR3 length: 15 amino acids. Germline V gene sequence: CDR1 LGHNA, CDR2 YSLEER. The CDR3 bases are TGCGCCAGCAGCCAACAGCTGGGAGATCGAGAGACCCAGTACTTC. It translates to CASSQQLGDRETQYF.

Of note for this clonotype: With a much larger clone just one base away, this may be a read error. The V and J genes are TRBV6-2 or TRBV6-3 and TRBJ1-1, with 7 bases identical to TRBD1. Germline values: CDR1 MNHEY, CDR2 SVGEGT. This CDR3 is 15 amino acids long. This CDR3 reads CASSRGQAVGTEAIF. CDR3 sequence (DNA): TGTGCCAGCAGCCGCGGACAGGCGGTAGGCACTGAAGCTATCTTT.

The J gene is TRBJ2-1, the V gene TRBV4-2; D is perhaps TRBD2 (6 bases). The V gene's germline CDR1 is LGHNA and CDR2 YNFKEQ. Trimming shortened V by 4 bases and J by 9 bases, and 19 bases separated the two germline ends. The CDR3 contains 15 residues. CDR3 nucleotides: TGTGCCAGCAGCCCCAACGGGGCCCTAGCGAGTGAGCAGTTCTTC. The encoded protein is CASSPNGALASEQFF.

There are a few counts of this clonotype. The chain combines TRBV4-3 with TRBJ2-3, with 13 bases that match TRBD2. Germline CDR1 LGHNA, CDR2 YSLEER. J lost 9 bases, V lost 0 bases, and 3 bases had no gene match. The CDR3 extends over 15 amino acids. CDR3 loop: CASSQEGTSGTTQYF. CDR3 DNA sequence: TGCGCCAGCAGCCAAGAGGGGACTAGCGGGACCACGCAGTATTTT.

This clonotype came up a few times. The CDR3 sequence is CSATSIGEQYF. CDR3 in DNA: TGCAGTGCTACCTCCATTGGCGAGCAGTACTTC. The chain joins TRBV20-1 to TRBJ2-7; the D is unclear. Germline V gene data show CDR1 as DFQATT and CDR2 as SNEGSKA (reference sequence). Trimming shortened V by 4 bases and J by 6 bases, and 10 bases separated the two germline ends. The CDR3 length is 11 residues.

This clonotype was recorded at least ten times. The J gene is TRBJ2-7, the V gene TRBV5-1; 9 positions agree with TRBD2. Trimming at V came to 7 bases and at J to 4 bases, leaving 9 bases not matched to a gene. Germline assignment: CDR1 SGHRS and CDR2 YFSETQ. The CDR3 is made up of 14 amino acids. The CDR3 nucleotides read TGCGCCAGCCGACCATTCGCGGGAGGGTACGAGCAGTACTTC. Translating it yields CASRPFAGGYEQYF. Variable domain in full (rest from reference TRBV5-1 and TRBJ2-7): KAGVTQTPRYLIKTRGQQVTLSCSPISGHRSVSWYQQTPGQGLQFLFEYFSETQRNKGNFPGRFSGRQFSNSRSEMNVSTLELGDSALYLCASRPFAGGYEQYFGPGTRLTVT.